This entry features one T cell receptor (beta chain) sequence. The study assigned cohorts using participant-reported clinical history. Before being deemed recovered, Cohort 3 donors had two negative PCRs, clearance, or symptom resolution. V lost 8 bases and J lost 3, with 16 bases in between. The germline V gene encodes CDR1 PRHDT and CDR2 FYEKMQ (reference sequence). CDR3 length: 14 amino acids. This record comes from a study of blood T cell repertoires in COVID-19. Study details: Material from acute and convalescent COVID-19 was sourced from the United States, Italy and Spain. PBMCs, B-cell-depleted T cells, or T cells were the source of the cDNA or gDNA that made up the material.

This table comes from immunoSEQ multiplex PCR, and its TCRdb copy is limited to in-frame clones, with some not included. The sample has some 460,000 clones; roughly 87% are singletons. The sample taken for sequencing was PBMCs or T cells enriched from blood (not recorded which). This rearrangement joins TRBV13 to TRBJ1-1; D gene ambiguous. The clonotype comes from a woman aged 18-29 years who had recovered from COVID-19. CDR3 sequence (DNA): TGTGCCAGCGGGCTCAGAAGTACCTACACTGAAGCTTTCTTT. Its protein is CASGLRSTYTEAFF.